Reported below is one T cell receptor beta chain. This specimen belongs to a study of cytomegalovirus exposure and HLA in healthy donors. Primers included in the PCR were 60 Vbeta and 13 Jbeta primers. Here immunoSEQ multiplex PCR was the method, and the copy in TCRdb shows in-frame clones only, minus some. The sample holds around 150,000 clones, around 76% seen once. The V gene's germline CDR1 is MNHEY and CDR2 SMNVEV (reference sequence). Trimming left V 4 bases short and J 7 bases short, with 16 bases between. The CDR3 extends over 15 amino acids. V gene TRBV27 combines with J gene TRBJ2-2, with D perhaps TRBD1 (6 bases). Sequencing was done on a sample of PBMCs. The receptor comes from a man in his forties in good health and CMV-seropositive. The CDR3 sequence: CASSWTVGAFGELFF. The CDR3 DNA sequence: TGTGCCAGCAGTTGGACAGTAGGGGCTTTCGGGGAGCTGTTTTTT.